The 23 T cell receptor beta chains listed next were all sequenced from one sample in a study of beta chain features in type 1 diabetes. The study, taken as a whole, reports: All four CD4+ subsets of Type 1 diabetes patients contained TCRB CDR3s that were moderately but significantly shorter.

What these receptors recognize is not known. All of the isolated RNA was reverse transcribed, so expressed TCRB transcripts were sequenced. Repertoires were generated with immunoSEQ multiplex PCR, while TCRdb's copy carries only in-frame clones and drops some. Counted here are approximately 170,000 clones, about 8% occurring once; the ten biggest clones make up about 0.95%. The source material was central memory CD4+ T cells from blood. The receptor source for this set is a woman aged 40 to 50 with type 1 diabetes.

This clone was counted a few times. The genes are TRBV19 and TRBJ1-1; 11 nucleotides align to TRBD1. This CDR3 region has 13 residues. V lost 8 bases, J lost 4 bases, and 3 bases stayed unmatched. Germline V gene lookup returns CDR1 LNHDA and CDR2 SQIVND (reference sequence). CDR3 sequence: CASGTGGVTEAFF. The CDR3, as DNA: TGTGCCAGTGGGACAGGGGGGGTCACTGAAGCTTTCTTT. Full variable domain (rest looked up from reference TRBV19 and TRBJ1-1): DGGITQSPKYLFRKEGQNVTLSCEQNLNHDAMYWYRQDPGQGLRLIYYSQIVNDFQKGDIAEGYSVSREKKESFPLTVTSAQKNPTAFYLCASGTGGVTEAFFGQGTRLTVV.

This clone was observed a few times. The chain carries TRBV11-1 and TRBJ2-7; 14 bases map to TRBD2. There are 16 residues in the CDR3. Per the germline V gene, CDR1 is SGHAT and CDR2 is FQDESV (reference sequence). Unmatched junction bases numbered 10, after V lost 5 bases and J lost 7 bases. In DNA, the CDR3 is TGTGCCAGCAGCACCGTGGGACTAGCGGGAGTCGGGGAGCAGTACTTC. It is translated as CASSTVGLAGVGEQYF.

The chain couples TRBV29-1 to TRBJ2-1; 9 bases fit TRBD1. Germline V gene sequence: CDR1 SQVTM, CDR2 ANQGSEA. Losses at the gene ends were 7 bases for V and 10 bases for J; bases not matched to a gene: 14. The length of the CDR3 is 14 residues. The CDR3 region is CSAYSGTGRLEQFF. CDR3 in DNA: TGCAGCGCGTACTCCGGGACAGGGAGGTTGGAGCAGTTCTTC.

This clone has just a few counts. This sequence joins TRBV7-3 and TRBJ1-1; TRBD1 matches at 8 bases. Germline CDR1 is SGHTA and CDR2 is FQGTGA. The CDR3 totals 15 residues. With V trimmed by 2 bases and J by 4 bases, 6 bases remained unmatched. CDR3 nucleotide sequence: TGTGCCAGCAGCTTATCGGCAGGGGGCCTCACTGAAGCTTTCTTT. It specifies CASSLSAGGLTEAFF.

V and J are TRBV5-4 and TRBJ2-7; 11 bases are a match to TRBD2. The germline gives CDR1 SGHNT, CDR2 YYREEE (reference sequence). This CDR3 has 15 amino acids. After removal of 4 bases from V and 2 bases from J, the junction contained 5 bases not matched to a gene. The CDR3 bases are TGTGCCAGCAGCCAGGGACTAGCGGTTCCCTACGAGCAGTACTTC. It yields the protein CASSQGLAVPYEQYF. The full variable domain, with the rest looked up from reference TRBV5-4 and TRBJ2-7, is ETGVTQSPTHLIKTRGQQVTLRCSSQSGHNTVSWYQQALGQGPQFIFQYYREEENGRGNFPPRFSGLQFPNYSSELNVNALELDDSALYLCASSQGLAVPYEQYFGPGTRLTVT.

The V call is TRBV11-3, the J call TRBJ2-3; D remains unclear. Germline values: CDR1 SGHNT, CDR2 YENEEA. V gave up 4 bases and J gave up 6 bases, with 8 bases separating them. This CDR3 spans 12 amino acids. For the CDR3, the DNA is TGTGCCAGCAGCTCTGCCGGGGATACGCAGTATTTT. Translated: CASSSAGDTQYF.

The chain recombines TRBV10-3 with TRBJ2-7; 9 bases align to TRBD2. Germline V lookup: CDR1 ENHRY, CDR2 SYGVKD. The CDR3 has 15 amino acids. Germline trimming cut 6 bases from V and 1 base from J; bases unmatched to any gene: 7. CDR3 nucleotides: TGTGCCATCAGAGGTAGGCGGGAGGGATCCTACGAGCAGTACTTC. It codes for CAIRGRREGSYEQYF.

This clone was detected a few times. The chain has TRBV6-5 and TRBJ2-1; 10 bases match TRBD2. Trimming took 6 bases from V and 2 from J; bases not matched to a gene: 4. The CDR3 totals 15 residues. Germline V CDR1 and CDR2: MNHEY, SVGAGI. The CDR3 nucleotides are TGTGCCAGCAGATTAAGCGGGGGGGCCTACAATGAGCAGTTCTTC. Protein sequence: CASRLSGGAYNEQFF.

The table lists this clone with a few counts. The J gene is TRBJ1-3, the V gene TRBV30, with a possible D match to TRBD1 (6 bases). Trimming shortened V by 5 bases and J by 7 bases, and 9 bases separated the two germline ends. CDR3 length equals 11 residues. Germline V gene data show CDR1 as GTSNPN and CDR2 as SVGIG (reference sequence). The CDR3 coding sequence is TGTGCCTGGGGAAGGGGGAACACCATATATTTT. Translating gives CAWGRGNTIYF.

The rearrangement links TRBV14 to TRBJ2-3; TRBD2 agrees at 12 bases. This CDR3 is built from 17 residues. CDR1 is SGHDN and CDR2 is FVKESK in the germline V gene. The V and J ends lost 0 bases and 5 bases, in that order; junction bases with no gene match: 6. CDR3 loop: CASSQDRLTSGRDTQYF. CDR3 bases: TGTGCCAGCAGCCAAGACAGATTGACTAGCGGGAGAGATACGCAGTATTTT.

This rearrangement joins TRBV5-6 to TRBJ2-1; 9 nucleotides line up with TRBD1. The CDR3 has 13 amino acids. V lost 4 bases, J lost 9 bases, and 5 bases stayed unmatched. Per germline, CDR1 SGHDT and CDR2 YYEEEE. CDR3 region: CASSAGTGFEQFF. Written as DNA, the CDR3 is TGTGCCAGCAGCGCCGGGACAGGGTTTGAGCAGTTCTTC.

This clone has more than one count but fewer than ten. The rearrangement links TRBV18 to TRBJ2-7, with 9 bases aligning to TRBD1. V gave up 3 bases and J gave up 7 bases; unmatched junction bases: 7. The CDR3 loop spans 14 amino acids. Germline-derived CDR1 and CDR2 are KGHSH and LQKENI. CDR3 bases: TGTGCCAGCTCACCGGGGACAGGGATGAGTGAGCAGTACTTC. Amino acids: CASSPGTGMSEQYF.

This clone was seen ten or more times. Written as DNA, the CDR3 is TGTGCCATCAGTGAGCGACCAGGCACTGAAGCTTTCTTT. This encodes CAISERPGTEAFF. V is TRBV10-3 and J is TRBJ1-1; no reliable D call. The CDR3 length is 13 residues. V was cut by 2 bases and J by 4 bases, with 8 bases left in between. In germline, CDR1 is ENHRY, CDR2 SYGVKD.

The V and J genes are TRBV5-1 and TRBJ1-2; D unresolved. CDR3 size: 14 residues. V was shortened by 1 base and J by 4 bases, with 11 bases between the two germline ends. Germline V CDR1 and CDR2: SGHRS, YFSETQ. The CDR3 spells CASSLSVEGYGYTF. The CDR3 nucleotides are TGCGCCAGCAGCTTGTCGGTAGAGGGCTATGGCTACACCTTC.

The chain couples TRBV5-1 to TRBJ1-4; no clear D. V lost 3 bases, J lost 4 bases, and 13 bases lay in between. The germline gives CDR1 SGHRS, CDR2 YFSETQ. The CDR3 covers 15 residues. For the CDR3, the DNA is TGCGCCAGCAGCTCTAACGCGAACCATAATGAAAAACTGTTTTTT. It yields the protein CASSSNANHNEKLFF.

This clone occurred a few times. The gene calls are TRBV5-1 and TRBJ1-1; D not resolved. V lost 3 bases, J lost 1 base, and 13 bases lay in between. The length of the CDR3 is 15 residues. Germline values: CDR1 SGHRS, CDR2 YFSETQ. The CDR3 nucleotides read TGCGCCAGCAGCTGGGATACGGCGGGGAACACTGAAGCTTTCTTT. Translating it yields CASSWDTAGNTEAFF.

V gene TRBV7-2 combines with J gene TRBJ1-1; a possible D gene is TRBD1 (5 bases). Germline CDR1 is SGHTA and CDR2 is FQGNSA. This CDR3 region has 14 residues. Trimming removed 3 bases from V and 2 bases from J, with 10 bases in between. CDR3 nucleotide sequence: TGTGCCAGCAGCTTCCGGGGGGAAAACACTGAAGCTTTCTTT. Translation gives CASSFRGENTEAFF.

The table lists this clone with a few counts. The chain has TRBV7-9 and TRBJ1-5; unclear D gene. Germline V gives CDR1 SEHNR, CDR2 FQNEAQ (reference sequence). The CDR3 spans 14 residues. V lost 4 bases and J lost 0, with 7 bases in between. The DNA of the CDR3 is TGTGCCAGCAGCTACGGGGTTAGCAATCAGCCCCAGCATTTT. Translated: CASSYGVSNQPQHF.

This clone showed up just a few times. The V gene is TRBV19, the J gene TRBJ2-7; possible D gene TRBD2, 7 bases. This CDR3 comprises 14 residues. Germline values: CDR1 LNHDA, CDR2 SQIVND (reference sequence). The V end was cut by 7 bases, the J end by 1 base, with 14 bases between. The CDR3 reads CASKERDTSYEQYF. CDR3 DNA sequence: TGTGCCAGTAAAGAGCGGGACACTTCCTACGAGCAGTACTTC.

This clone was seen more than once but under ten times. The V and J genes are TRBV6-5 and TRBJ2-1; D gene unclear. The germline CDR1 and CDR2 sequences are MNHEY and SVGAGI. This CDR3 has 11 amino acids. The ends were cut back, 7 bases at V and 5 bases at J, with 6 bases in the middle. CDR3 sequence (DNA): TGTGCCAGCACGGTGAACAATGAGCAGTTCTTC. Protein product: CASTVNNEQFF.

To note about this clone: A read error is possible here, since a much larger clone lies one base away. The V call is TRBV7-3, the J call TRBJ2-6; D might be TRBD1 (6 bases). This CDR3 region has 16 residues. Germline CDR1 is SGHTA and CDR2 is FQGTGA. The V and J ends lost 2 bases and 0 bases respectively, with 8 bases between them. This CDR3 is CASSLQGSSGANVLTF. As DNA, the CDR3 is TGTGCCAGCAGCTTACAGGGGAGCTCTGGGGCCAACGTCCTGACTTTC.

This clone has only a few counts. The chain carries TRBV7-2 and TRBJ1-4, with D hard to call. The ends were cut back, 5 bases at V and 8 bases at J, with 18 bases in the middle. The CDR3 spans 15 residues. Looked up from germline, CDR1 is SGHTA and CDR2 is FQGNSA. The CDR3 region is CASSTSPSPEEKLFF. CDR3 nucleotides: TGTGCCAGCAGCACAAGTCCCAGTCCGGAGGAAAAACTGTTTTTT.

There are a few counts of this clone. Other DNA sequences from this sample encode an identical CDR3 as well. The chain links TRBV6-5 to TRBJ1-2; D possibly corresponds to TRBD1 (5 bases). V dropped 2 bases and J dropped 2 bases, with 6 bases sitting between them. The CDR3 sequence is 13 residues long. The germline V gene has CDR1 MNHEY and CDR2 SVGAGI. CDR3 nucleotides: TGTGCCAGCAGTTACGGGGGGAACTATGGCTACACCTTC. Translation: CASSYGGNYGYTF.